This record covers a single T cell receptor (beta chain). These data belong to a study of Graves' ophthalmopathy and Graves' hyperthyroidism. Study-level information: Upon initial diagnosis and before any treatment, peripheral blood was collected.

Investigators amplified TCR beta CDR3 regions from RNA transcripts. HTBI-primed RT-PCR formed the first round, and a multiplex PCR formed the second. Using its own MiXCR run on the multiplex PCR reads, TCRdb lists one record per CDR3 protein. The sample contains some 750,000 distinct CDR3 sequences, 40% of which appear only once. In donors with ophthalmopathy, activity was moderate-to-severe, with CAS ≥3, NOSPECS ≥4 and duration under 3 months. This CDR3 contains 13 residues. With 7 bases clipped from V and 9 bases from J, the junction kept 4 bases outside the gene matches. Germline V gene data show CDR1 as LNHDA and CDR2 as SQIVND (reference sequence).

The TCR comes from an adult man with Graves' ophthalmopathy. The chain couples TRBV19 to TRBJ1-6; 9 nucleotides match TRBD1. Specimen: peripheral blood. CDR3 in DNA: TGTGCCAGTAACCGGGACAGGGCTTCACCCCTCCACTTT. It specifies CASNRDRASPLHF.